Below, 29 T cell receptor beta chains from the same sample are listed, as sequenced in a study of response to subunit inactivated influenza vaccine. TCRdb redid the calling of the RT-PCR reads with MiXCR, one entry per CDR3 protein. The sample lists hundreds of thousands of distinct CDR3 sequences; about a fifth were seen once. This specimen was PBMCs from blood, taken around 5 days after vaccination. These receptors came from a middle-aged man who received an inactivated influenza vaccine.

The rearrangement links TRBV25-1 to TRBJ2-7; no definite D call. Deletions cut 8 bases from V and 1 base from J, with 12 bases between. The CDR3 is 13 residues long. Germline CDR1 MGHDK, CDR2 SYGVNS. The CDR3 coding sequence is TGTGCCAGCCGGAGAGTAGATTCCTACGAGCAGTACTTC. Residues: CASRRVDSYEQYF.

The table lists this clonotype with a few counts. The rearrangement joins TRBV6-5 to TRBJ1-1; 7 nucleotides agree with TRBD1. Germline CDR1 reads MNHEY; CDR2 reads SVGAGI. The V and J ends lost 8 bases and 7 bases, in that order; junction bases with no gene match: 7. The length of the CDR3 is 12 residues. The CDR3 DNA reads TGTGCCAGCTACAGCCAGGGGGGTGAAGCTTTCTTT. This sequence encodes CASYSQGGEAFF.

This clonotype was detected many times. The genes are TRBV27 and TRBJ2-1, with 9 bases aligning to TRBD1. The germline V gene has CDR1 MNHEY and CDR2 SMNVEV (reference sequence). This CDR3 contains 15 residues. Losses at the gene ends were 8 bases for V and 7 bases for J; bases not matched to a gene: 12. The CDR3 reads CASRRGGQGINEQFF. The CDR3 nucleotides read TGTGCCAGCCGGAGAGGGGGACAGGGAATAAATGAGCAGTTCTTC.

The chain employs TRBV10-3 and TRBJ2-7, with 7 positions matching TRBD2. CDR1 and CDR2 from the germline V gene are ENHRY and SYGVKD. The J segment lost 4 bases and the V segment lost 7 bases, leaving 7 bases of the junction unmatched. The CDR3 covers 13 residues. CDR3 sequence (DNA): TGTGCCATCACCGCGGGAGATGTATACGAGCAGTACTTC. It is translated as CAITAGDVYEQYF.

This sequence joins TRBV7-2 and TRBJ2-3; 9 positions match TRBD2. Germline V gives CDR1 SGHTA, CDR2 FQGNSA. The length of the CDR3 is 16 residues. V gave up 5 bases and J gave up 1 base; unmatched junction bases: 7. The DNA of the CDR3 is TGTGCCAGCAGCAAAGGACTAGCGTTCGGCACAGATACGCAGTATTTT. Its protein product is CASSKGLAFGTDTQYF.

This clonotype was counted only a few times. The chain links TRBV20-1 to TRBJ2-7; TRBD1 is a possible D gene (7 bases). The CDR3 covers 19 residues. Trimming took off 0 bases at V and 1 base at J, with 25 bases between the two ends. The V gene's germline CDR1 is DFQATT and CDR2 SNEGSKA (reference sequence). The CDR3 sequence: CSARDSGGTESSWSYEQYF. The CDR3 DNA follows: TGCAGTGCTAGAGATAGCGGTGGGACAGAATCCTCATGGTCCTACGAGCAGTACTTC.

This clonotype was found a few times. The rearrangement joins TRBV29-1 to TRBJ2-7; 13 positions match TRBD2. The CDR3 covers 13 residues. Trimming took 5 bases from V and 4 from J; bases not matched to a gene: 2. CDR1 and CDR2 from the germline V gene are SQVTM and ANQGSEA. The CDR3 DNA sequence: TGCAGCGTTTCGGGACTAGCGGGATACGAGCAGTACTTC. This translates into CSVSGLAGYEQYF.

This clonotype was observed a few times. The chain joins TRBV7-9 to TRBJ2-7; 7 positions agree with TRBD1. This CDR3 has 17 residues. V shed 3 bases, J shed 0 bases, and the junction held 11 bases outside the gene matches. The V gene's germline CDR1 is SEHNR and CDR2 FQNEAQ (reference sequence). CDR3 sequence reads: CASSLAYLRDSSYEQYF. In DNA form, the CDR3 reads TGTGCCAGCAGCTTGGCATACCTCCGGGACAGCTCCTACGAGCAGTACTTC.

This clonotype came up a few times. The chain joins TRBV28 to TRBJ1-1, with TRBD1 as a possible D gene (5 bases). This CDR3 has 14 residues. The germline V gene encodes CDR1 MDHEN and CDR2 SYDVKM. Trimming took 8 bases from V and 0 from J, leaving 13 bases between them. The CDR3 DNA reads as TGTGCCAGCTTGCAGGGACTAATGAACACTGAAGCTTTCTTT. Translated: CASLQGLMNTEAFF.

This clonotype was recorded at least ten times. The rearrangement links TRBV10-3 to TRBJ1-1; no clear D. The CDR3 contains 15 residues. V was clipped by 4 bases and J by 0 bases, with 12 bases between them. Germline assignment: CDR1 ENHRY and CDR2 SYGVKD. CDR3 sequence (DNA): TGTGCCATCAGTGCGAGTGGAGGGATGAACACTGAAGCTTTCTTT. Translating gives CAISASGGMNTEAFF.

This clonotype was recorded a few times. The CDR3: CASSQARGGLKNIQYF. DNA for the CDR3: TGTGCCAGCAGCCAAGCTCGAGGGGGCCTCAAAAACATTCAGTACTTC. The V call is TRBV3-1, the J call TRBJ2-4; 7 bases fit TRBD1. This CDR3 contains 16 residues. The V segment lost 1 base and the J segment 3 bases; nucleotides outside the gene matches: 6. The V gene's germline CDR1 is LGHDT and CDR2 YNNKEL (reference sequence).

The CDR3 loop reads CASSSYPGSYEQYF. The DNA for the CDR3 is TGTGCCAGCAGCTCCTATCCGGGCAGCTACGAGCAGTACTTC. The chain links TRBV11-2 to TRBJ2-7; no clear D gene. Trimming left V 4 bases short and J 3 bases short, with 13 bases between. Germline lookup yields CDR1 SGHAT and CDR2 FQNNGV. The CDR3 is 14 amino acids.

This clonotype was seen a handful of times. The chain couples TRBV12-3 or TRBV12-4 to TRBJ2-4; unclear D gene. The CDR3 is 15 amino acids. V shed 1 base and J shed 0 bases, with 7 bases lying between them. The CDR3 spells CASSLGSLAKNIQYF. The CDR3 bases are TGTGCCAGCAGTTTAGGGAGCTTAGCCAAAAACATTCAGTACTTC.

The genes are TRBV24-1 and TRBJ2-3; a possible D gene is TRBD1 (6 bases). Trimming took off 5 bases at V and 0 bases at J, with 8 bases between the two ends. This CDR3 region has 14 residues. Germline V gene data show CDR1 as KGHDR and CDR2 as SFDVKD. CDR3 sequence reads: CATSGRGSTDTQYF. Here the CDR3 DNA reads TGTGCCACCAGTGGCAGGGGTAGCACAGATACGCAGTATTTT.

This clonotype has only a few counts. The rearrangement joins TRBV20-1 to TRBJ2-7; D unresolved. The V end was cut by 5 bases, the J end by 2 bases, with 16 bases between. CDR1 is DFQATT, CDR2 SNEGSKA, per germline (reference sequence). The length of the CDR3 is 14 residues. The CDR3 nucleotides read TGCAGTGCTGCCGACCAGAAGGTTGCCTACGAGCAGTACTTC. This gives the protein CSAADQKVAYEQYF.

This clonotype was counted only a few times. This chain links TRBV5-1 with TRBJ2-3; D tentatively fits TRBD1 or TRBD2 (5 bases each). Per the germline V gene, CDR1 is SGHRS and CDR2 is YFSETQ. The CDR3 loop spans 14 amino acids. V lost 2 bases and J lost 9, with 16 bases in between. CDR3 DNA sequence: TGCGCCAGCAGCTTTATTGAGGGGTCGGCGACGCAGTATTTT. Translating it yields CASSFIEGSATQYF.

The chain uses TRBV15 and TRBJ2-3, with 9 bases fitting TRBD2. CDR1 is LNHNV, CDR2 YYDKDF, per germline (reference sequence). V shed 1 base and J 0 bases; nucleotides not matched to a gene: 11. CDR3 length: 19 amino acids. The CDR3 bases are TGTGCCACCAGCAGAGCTCGTCTCCTAGCGGGGCCTAGCACAGATACGCAGTATTTT. Residues: CATSRARLLAGPSTDTQYF.

This clonotype has a handful of counts. This chain joins TRBV6-4 and TRBJ2-7; 7 bases align to TRBD1. Germline lookup yields CDR1 MRHNA and CDR2 SNTAGT. The length of the CDR3 is 14 residues. Losses at the gene ends were 0 bases for V and 3 bases for J; bases not matched to a gene: 2. CDR3 amino acids: CASSDSRQGYEQYF. The CDR3 region has the DNA TGTGCCAGCAGTGACTCAAGACAGGGCTACGAGCAGTACTTC.

V is TRBV4-3 and J is TRBJ2-3; TRBD2 might be the D (7 bases). V gave up 0 bases and J gave up 4 bases, with 17 bases separating them. The CDR3 is 17 amino acids. Germline-derived CDR1 and CDR2 are LGHNA and YSLEER. In nucleotides, the CDR3 is TGCGCCAGCAGCCAAGAAAGGCTAAGGGGGGGGTCAGATACGCAGTATTTT. It translates to CASSQERLRGGSDTQYF.

This clonotype was seen a few times. The chain links TRBV6-5 to TRBJ1-5; D ambiguous. The CDR3 covers 14 residues. Germline-derived CDR1 and CDR2 are MNHEY and SVGAGI. Trimming shortened V by 5 bases and J by 7 bases, and 15 bases separated the two germline ends. Here the CDR3 reads CASSPSEAAQPQHF. The DNA for the CDR3 is TGTGCCAGCAGTCCCTCGGAGGCAGCGCAGCCCCAGCATTTT.

This chain links TRBV10-3 with TRBJ2-1, with 9 positions matching TRBD2. CDR1 is ENHRY, CDR2 SYGVKD, per germline. The ends lost 3 bases at V and 7 bases at J; junction bases unmatched: 7. The CDR3 has 15 amino acids. Here the CDR3 reads CAISDVRGGRNEQFF. CDR3 in DNA: TGTGCCATCAGTGATGTGCGGGGGGGCCGGAATGAGCAGTTCTTC.

This clonotype was detected a few times. The chain has TRBV9 and TRBJ1-1, with D hard to call. Looked up from germline, CDR1 is SGDLS and CDR2 is YYNGEE. This CDR3 is 13 amino acids long. V was cut by 1 base and J by 10 bases, with 14 bases left in between. The CDR3 bases are TGTGCCAGCAGCGTAAGCACCCGCGAGGTAGCTTTCTTT. Protein: CASSVSTREVAFF.

The chain uses TRBV10-1 and TRBJ2-2; TRBD2 might be the D (5 bases). Germline V gene data show CDR1 as WNHNN and CDR2 as SYGVQD (reference sequence). Between the trimmed V and J ends, which lost 0 bases and 2 bases, there was a span of 10 bases. The CDR3 runs 16 residues. The CDR3 region has the DNA TGCGCCAGCAGTGAGTCGAGTACTAGTAACACCGGGGAGCTGTTTTTT. Protein sequence: CASSESSTSNTGELFF.

This clonotype has a handful of counts. The rearrangement uses TRBV15 and TRBJ1-1; 11 bases map to TRBD1. This CDR3 has 16 residues. Losses at the gene ends were 3 bases for V and 5 bases for J; bases not matched to a gene: 8. The germline V gene has CDR1 LNHNV and CDR2 YYDKDF (reference sequence). CDR3 sequence reads: CATSRRTGGAGTEAFF. The CDR3, as DNA: TGTGCCACCAGCAGGAGGACAGGGGGCGCCGGGACTGAAGCTTTCTTT.

This clonotype was counted only a few times. The rearrangement joins TRBV4-1 to TRBJ2-7; 13 bases align to TRBD2. From germline, CDR1 is MGHRA and CDR2 YSYEKL. The CDR3 sequence is 15 residues long. V trimming: 4 bases; J trimming: 6 bases; junction bases outside the gene matches: 6. This CDR3 reads CASSLGLAGVIEQYF. DNA for the CDR3: TGCGCCAGCAGCCTTGGACTAGCGGGGGTTATCGAGCAGTACTTC.

At least ten counts were recorded for this clonotype. The J gene is TRBJ2-7, the V gene TRBV20-1; 11 nucleotides agree with TRBD2. The CDR3 runs to 15 residues. Germline-derived CDR1 and CDR2 are DFQATT and SNEGSKA (reference sequence). Unmatched junction bases numbered 12, after V lost 6 bases and J lost 5 bases. CDR3 region: CSAKAPTSGKNEQYF. CDR3 in DNA: TGCAGTGCAAAAGCCCCGACTAGCGGGAAGAACGAGCAGTACTTC.

Only a few counts were recorded for this clonotype. The rearrangement joins TRBV15 to TRBJ2-2, with D unresolved. Germline assignment: CDR1 LNHNV and CDR2 YYDKDF (reference sequence). The germline V and J ends were trimmed by 2 bases and 12 bases, with 13 bases remaining between them. There are 13 residues in the CDR3. The CDR3 bases are TGTGCCACCAGCAGACGAGACCGCCTCAAGCTGTTTTTT. Protein: CATSRRDRLKLFF.

This clonotype has just a few counts. This chain links TRBV6-2 or TRBV6-3 with TRBJ2-1; TRBD2 matches at 9 bases. The germline V gene encodes CDR1 MNHEY and CDR2 SVGEGT. After removal of 0 bases from V and 0 bases from J, the junction contained 3 bases not matched to a gene. This CDR3 has 17 residues. CDR3 protein: CASSYSLAGFSYNEQFF. CDR3 nucleotide sequence: TGTGCCAGCAGTTACTCCCTAGCGGGGTTCTCCTACAATGAGCAGTTCTTC.

This clonotype has a handful of counts. The V and J genes are TRBV11-2 and TRBJ1-5; D unresolved. The V end lost 5 bases, the J end lost 4 bases, and 9 bases lay between the germline ends. Germline V gene lookup returns CDR1 SGHAT and CDR2 FQNNGV. The CDR3 consists of 13 residues. CDR3 in DNA: TGTGCCAGCAGCCGACTGGGGAATCAGCCCCAGCATTTT. It specifies CASSRLGNQPQHF. Combining the CDR3 with reference TRBV11-2 and TRBJ1-5 gives the whole variable domain EAGVAQSPRYKIIEKRQSVAFWCNPISGHATLYWYQQILGQGPKLLIQFQNNGVVDDSQLPKDRFSAERLKGVDSTLKIQPAKLEDSAVYLCASSRLGNQPQHFGDGTRLSIL.